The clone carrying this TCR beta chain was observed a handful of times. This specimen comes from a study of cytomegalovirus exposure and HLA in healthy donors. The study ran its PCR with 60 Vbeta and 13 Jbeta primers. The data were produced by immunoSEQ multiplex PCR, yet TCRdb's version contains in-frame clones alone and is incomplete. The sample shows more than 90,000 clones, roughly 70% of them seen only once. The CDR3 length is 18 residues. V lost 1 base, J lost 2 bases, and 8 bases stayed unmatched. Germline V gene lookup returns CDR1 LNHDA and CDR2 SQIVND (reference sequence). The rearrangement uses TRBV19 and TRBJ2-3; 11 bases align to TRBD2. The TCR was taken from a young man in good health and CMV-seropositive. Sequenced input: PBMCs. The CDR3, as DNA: TGTGCCAGTAGTATAGCCCTAGCGGGAGGACTAACCACAGATACGCAGTATTTT. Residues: CASSIALAGGLTTDTQYF.